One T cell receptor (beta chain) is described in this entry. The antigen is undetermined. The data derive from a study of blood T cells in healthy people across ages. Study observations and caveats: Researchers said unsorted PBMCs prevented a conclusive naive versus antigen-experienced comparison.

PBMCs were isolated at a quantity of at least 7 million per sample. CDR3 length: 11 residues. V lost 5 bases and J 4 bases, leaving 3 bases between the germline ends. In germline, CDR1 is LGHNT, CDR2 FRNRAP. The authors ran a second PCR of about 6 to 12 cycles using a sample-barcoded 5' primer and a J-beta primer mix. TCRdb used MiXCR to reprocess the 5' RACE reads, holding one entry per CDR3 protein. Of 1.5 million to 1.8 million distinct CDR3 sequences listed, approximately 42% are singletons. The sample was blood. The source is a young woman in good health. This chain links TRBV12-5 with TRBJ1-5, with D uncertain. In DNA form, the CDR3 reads TGTGCTAGTGGTACAAATCAGCCCCAGCATTTT. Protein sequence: CASGTNQPQHF. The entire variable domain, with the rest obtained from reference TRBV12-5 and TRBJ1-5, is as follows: DARVTQTPRHKVTEMGQEVTMRCQPILGHNTVFWYRQTMMQGLELLAYFRNRAPLDDSGMPKDRFSAEMPDATLATLKIQPSEPRDSAVYFCASGTNQPQHFGDGTRLSIL.